This TCR beta chain was observed in a study of blood T cell repertoires in COVID-19. Study context: PBMCs, B-cell-depleted T cells, or T cells were the source of the cDNA or gDNA that made up the material.

The CDR3 consists of 15 residues. CDR1 is LNHNV, CDR2 YYDKDF, per germline (reference sequence). The V and J ends lost 8 bases and 3 bases, in that order; junction bases with no gene match: 7. The table came from immunoSEQ multiplex PCR; TCRdb's copy has only in-frame clones and leaves some out. This sample has approximately 140,000 clones, with around 85% found just once. This TCR was recovered from a woman aged 35 to 49 with active or convalescent COVID-19. What was sequenced was peripheral blood. This chain links TRBV15 with TRBJ2-7; 13 nucleotides match TRBD2. The CDR3 DNA follows: TGTGCCACCCGCCCTCGGACTAGCGGGAGCTACGAGCAGTACTTC. Translated: CATRPRTSGSYEQYF.